This T cell receptor (beta chain) was retrieved from a study of pediatric ulcerative colitis. The V gene lost 1 base and the J gene lost 2 bases, with 10 bases spanning the gap. The length of the CDR3 is 15 residues. CDR1 SGHNT and CDR2 YYREEE come from the germline V gene (reference sequence). General study results and limits: Rectal repertoires separated controls, mild-moderate and acute severe colitis. No controls had the two rectal clonotypes shared by ulcerative colitis patients.

About this clone: Its antigen is unidentified.

The rectum was sampled with one to two pinch biopsies at colonoscopy. Sequencing used immunoSEQ multiplex PCR; TCRdb keeps in-frame clones, though not all of them. This table has roughly 49,000 clones, about 78% appearing once. The receptor was derived from a girl aged 5-17 years with moderate ulcerative colitis. Material for sequencing was gut tissue. The genes are TRBV5-4 and TRBJ2-1; D possibly matches TRBD1 or TRBD2 (6 bases each). CDR3 nucleotide sequence: TGTGCCAGCAGCTTGAGTGGGGGGCCCTACAATGAGCAGTTCTTC. Translation gives CASSLSGGPYNEQFF.